The entry below describes one TCR beta chain. This sample is drawn from a study of CXCR3-negative and CXCR3-positive naive CD8 T cells. Study summary: Collectively, the libraries yielded 140 million or so TRB reads in total, at about 1.5 +/- 0.3 million per library.

CDR1 is SGHRS, CDR2 YFSETQ, per germline. The CDR3 has 15 residues. CD45RO-CCR7+CD27+CD95- marked naive CD8+ T cells. cDNA libraries for TRB were generated by 5' RACE incorporating UMI labels. Reanalyzing the 5' RACE reads, TCRdb keeps one entry per CDR3 protein, without DNA. The repertoire table contains more than 50,000 distinct CDR3 sequences. The chain is built from TRBV5-1 and TRBJ1-1. The sample was naive CXCR3- CD8+ T cells from blood. Indicated subset: CD45RO-CCR7+CD27+CD95- naive CD8+ T cells lacking CXCR3 (TNR3-). The sequence was collected from a human donor in good health. Some clones in this sample may be carry-over from other donors' samples. The CDR3 sequence: CASSLGEGFDTEAFF.